Below, 19 T cell receptor beta chains from the same sample are listed, as sequenced in a study of cytomegalovirus exposure and HLA in healthy donors. PCR used 60 Vbeta primers and 13 Jbeta primers. Measured with immunoSEQ multiplex PCR; TCRdb has only the in-frame clones, and not every one. Of 110,000 to 150,000 clones in the sample, approximately 78% are singletons; the top ten hold over 2.5%. The sequenced sample consisted of PBMCs. These receptors originate from a female donor in good health and CMV-seronegative.

J is TRBJ2-4 and V is TRBV4-2; perhaps TRBD1 as D (6 bases). Germline V lookup: CDR1 LGHNA, CDR2 YNFKEQ. This CDR3 is built from 14 residues. V was cut by 5 bases and J by 6 bases, with 14 bases left in between. The CDR3 bases are TGTGCCAGCAGCTCTGAGCAGGGGCGAAACATTCAGTACTTC. Protein product: CASSSEQGRNIQYF.

The V and J genes are TRBV19 and TRBJ2-2; 10 positions agree with TRBD1. This CDR3 spans 17 amino acids. J lost 0 bases, V lost 6 bases, and 7 bases had no gene match. Germline CDR1 LNHDA, CDR2 SQIVND (reference sequence). CDR3 sequence (DNA): TGTGCCAGTAGCCGGGACAGGGGACGGGCGAACACCGGGGAGCTGTTTTTT. It encodes CASSRDRGRANTGELFF.

The rearrangement joins TRBV29-1 to TRBJ2-1, with a weak D call TRBD2 (6 bases). There are 15 residues in the CDR3. In germline, CDR1 is SQVTM, CDR2 ANQGSEA. Deletions cut 3 bases from V and 5 bases from J, with 17 bases between. The CDR3 DNA sequence: TGCAGCGTTGAGCATTACGGGAGAGGAGACAATGAGCAGTTCTTC. This sequence encodes CSVEHYGRGDNEQFF.

V is TRBV5-1 and J is TRBJ2-2; D uncertain. Germline V lookup: CDR1 SGHRS, CDR2 YFSETQ. The CDR3 spans 13 residues. Trimming took 4 bases from V and 6 from J, leaving 10 bases between them. This CDR3 is CASSPRLAGELFF. The CDR3 nucleotides read TGCGCCAGCAGCCCACGTTTAGCCGGGGAGCTGTTTTTT.

The genes are TRBV7-2 and TRBJ1-2; 8 nucleotides agree with TRBD1. In germline, CDR1 is SGHTA, CDR2 FQGNSA. This CDR3 contains 14 residues. The junction had 7 bases not matched to a gene; V was cut back by 3 bases and J by 7 bases. CDR3 DNA sequence: TGTGCCAGCAGCTTCTGGCAGGGGGCTGTTGGCTACACCTTC. It codes for CASSFWQGAVGYTF.

The V call is TRBV2, the J call TRBJ2-2; TRBD1 matches 8 bases. The ends lost 5 bases at V and 4 bases at J; junction bases unmatched: 6. Looked up from germline, CDR1 is SNHLY and CDR2 is FYNNEI. There are 15 residues in the CDR3. Written as DNA, the CDR3 is TGTGCCAGCAGTCCCCGGACAGGGCTCACCGGGGAGCTGTTTTTT. Translated, it gives CASSPRTGLTGELFF.

A single count supports this clone. The junction shows a germline mismatch at one end, possibly a read error. The chain uses TRBV10-1 and TRBJ1-2, with 10 bases aligning to TRBD1. The germline CDR1 and CDR2 sequences are WNHNN and SYGVQD (reference sequence). The CDR3 runs 15 residues. CDR3 sequence (DNA): TGCGCCAGCAGTGATCGGACAGGGGGGGGGTATGGCTACCCCTTC. As protein: CASSDRTGGGYGYPF.

The chain is built from TRBV5-8 and TRBJ1-1; 7 nucleotides line up with TRBD1. CDR3 size: 15 residues. Unmatched junction bases numbered 5, after V lost 0 bases and J lost 3 bases. Germline V gene lookup returns CDR1 SGHTS and CDR2 YDEGEE. Written as DNA, the CDR3 is TGTGCCAGCAGCTTGGCCCCAGACAGGGACACTGAAGCTTTCTTT. Protein: CASSLAPDRDTEAFF.

This sequence joins TRBV7-8 and TRBJ2-7; D gene ambiguous. Trimming shortened V by 6 bases and J by 7 bases, and 10 bases separated the two germline ends. This CDR3 has 11 residues. Germline-derived CDR1 and CDR2 are SGHVS and FQNEAQ. The CDR3 here is CASRSNQEQYF. The CDR3 DNA follows: TGTGCCAGCAGGTCCAATCAAGAGCAGTACTTC. Based on the CDR3 plus reference TRBV7-8 and TRBJ2-7, the full variable domain is GAGVSQSPRYKVAKRGQDVALRCDPISGHVSLFWYQQALGQGPEFLTYFQNEAQLDKSGLPSDRFFAERPEGSVSTLKIQRTQQEDSAVYLCASRSNQEQYFGPGTRLTVT.

The V and J genes are TRBV10-2 and TRBJ1-1; 7 positions match TRBD1. J lost 6 bases, V lost 3 bases, and 10 bases had no gene match. Germline V CDR1 and CDR2: WSHSY, SAAADI. The CDR3 runs 15 residues. CDR3 sequence (DNA): TGCGCCAGCAGTGATGGGTACAGGGGTTTTGCTGAAGCTTTCTTT. As protein: CASSDGYRGFAEAFF.

This chain uses TRBV4-3 with TRBJ1-1; 7 bases map to TRBD1. Trimming took 4 bases from V and 8 from J; bases not matched to a gene: 13. Per germline, CDR1 LGHNA and CDR2 YSLEER. The CDR3 has 15 amino acids. CDR3 DNA: TGCGCCAGCAGCCGAGCGCTCGACAGGGTTAGGGAAGCTTTCTTT. Protein: CASSRALDRVREAFF.

This clone was detected only a few times. V gene TRBV19 combines with J gene TRBJ1-5; possible D gene TRBD1, 5 bases. This CDR3 region has 13 residues. Germline CDR1 and CDR2: LNHDA and SQIVND (reference sequence). V lost 5 bases, J lost 6 bases, and 11 bases lay in between. The CDR3 here is CASSGIQGQPQHF. The DNA for the CDR3 is TGTGCCAGTAGTGGAATTCAGGGTCAGCCCCAGCATTTT.

A single count supports this clone. The chain recombines TRBV19 with TRBJ1-1; D call uncertain. This CDR3 has 15 residues. Trimming removed 8 bases at V and 0 bases at J, with 16 bases between. Germline V gene sequence: CDR1 LNHDA, CDR2 SQIVND (reference sequence). CDR3 bases: TGTGCCAGTGTCCGCCGTAGAGGGCTGAACACTGAAGCTTTCTTT. Translation gives CASVRRRGLNTEAFF.

The chain links TRBV6-5 to TRBJ2-1; 10 bases fit TRBD1. The CDR3 is made up of 14 amino acids. V lost 4 bases and J lost 9; bases outside the gene matches: 6. Germline CDR1 is MNHEY and CDR2 is SVGAGI. DNA of the CDR3: TGTGCCAGCAGTTGGGGACAGGGGCGAGGTGAGCAGTTCTTC. This codes for CASSWGQGRGEQFF.

The CDR3 protein is CASSNIAGVGYNEQFF. CDR3 DNA sequence: TGTGCCAGCAGCAACATAGCGGGAGTGGGCTACAATGAGCAGTTCTTC. The chain joins TRBV7-9 to TRBJ2-1; 9 positions agree with TRBD2. The CDR3 runs 16 residues. CDR1 is SEHNR and CDR2 is FQNEAQ in the germline V gene (reference sequence). The trim removed 5 bases at V and 3 bases at J, leaving 8 bases unmatched.

This rearrangement joins TRBV28 to TRBJ2-2; unclear D gene. Germline-derived CDR1 and CDR2 are MDHEN and SYDVKM. The CDR3 covers 15 residues. Trimming shortened V by 4 bases and J by 3 bases, and 12 bases separated the two germline ends. CDR3 sequence (DNA): TGTGCCAGCAGTTGGAGATTTCGGGACACCGGGGAGCTGTTTTTT. This gives the protein CASSWRFRDTGELFF.

The count of this clone is one. V gene TRBV27 combines with J gene TRBJ1-5, with D unresolved. The V gene lost 5 bases and the J gene lost 7 bases, with 9 bases spanning the gap. Germline V gene sequence: CDR1 MNHEY, CDR2 SMNVEV (reference sequence). The CDR3 contains 12 residues. This chain's CDR3 is CASSLAGQPQHF. The DNA for the CDR3 is TGTGCCAGCAGTCTGGCGGGGCAGCCCCAGCATTTT.

V usage is TRBV19 and J usage is TRBJ1-2; 8 positions agree with TRBD1. Trimming removed 7 bases from V and 1 base from J; junction bases left unmatched: 11. Germline V gene sequence: CDR1 LNHDA, CDR2 SQIVND (reference sequence). The CDR3 covers 16 residues. CDR3 bases: TGTGCCAGTAAACAGGGCCAGGGGGCGTTTAACTATGGCTACACCTTC. It encodes CASKQGQGAFNYGYTF.

This chain uses TRBV28 with TRBJ1-1; a weak D match, TRBD1 (6 bases). CDR1 and CDR2 (germline): MDHEN, SYDVKM. This CDR3 region has 15 residues. The V and J ends lost 5 bases and 3 bases respectively, with 16 bases between them. The CDR3 spells CASSALQGPYTEAFF. The CDR3 DNA follows: TGTGCCAGCAGTGCCCTACAGGGTCCCTACACTGAAGCTTTCTTT.